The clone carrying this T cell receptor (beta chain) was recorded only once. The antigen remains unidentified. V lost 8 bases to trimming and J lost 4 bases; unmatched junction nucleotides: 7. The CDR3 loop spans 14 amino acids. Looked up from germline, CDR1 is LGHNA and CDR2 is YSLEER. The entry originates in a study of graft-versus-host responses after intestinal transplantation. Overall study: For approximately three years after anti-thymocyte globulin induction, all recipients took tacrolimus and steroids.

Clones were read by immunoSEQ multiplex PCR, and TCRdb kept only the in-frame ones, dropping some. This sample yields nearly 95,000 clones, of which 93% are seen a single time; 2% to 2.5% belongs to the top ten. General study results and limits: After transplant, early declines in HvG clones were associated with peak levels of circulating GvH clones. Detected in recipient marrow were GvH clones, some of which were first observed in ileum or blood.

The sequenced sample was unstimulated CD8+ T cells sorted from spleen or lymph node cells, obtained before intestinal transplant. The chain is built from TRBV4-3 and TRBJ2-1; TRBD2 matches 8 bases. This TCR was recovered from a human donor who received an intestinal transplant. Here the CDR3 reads CASSGGGPYNEQFF. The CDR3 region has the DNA TGCGCCAGCTCCGGGGGGGGGCCATACAATGAGCAGTTCTTC.